This TCR beta chain was obtained from a study of T cell responses to AZD1222 COVID-19 vaccine. Germline CDR1 and CDR2: WSHSY and SAAADI. The V end lost 7 bases, the J end lost 0 bases, and 15 bases lay between the germline ends. The CDR3 is made up of 15 amino acids. Study conclusions and caveats: Nearly half of spike-specific TCRs reportedly go after variant regions that carry no mutations. White British ancestry dominated among donors, who included more females, and clonal diversity was possibly underestimated.

A note on this clone: The antigen is unknown.

Generated by immunoSEQ multiplex PCR, the TCRdb table keeps only in-frame clones and is missing some. The repertoire has roughly 97,000 clones, over 80% of them found once; the top ten carry about 8.7%. Sequenced here: peripheral blood, sampled on day 0 of AZD1222 vaccination. This receptor was obtained from an adult in good health. The V and J genes are TRBV10-2 and TRBJ1-2; D is unresolved. The CDR3, as DNA: TGCGCCAGCACATTCAGCGCCCTCTCTAACTATGGCTACACCTTC. Its protein product is CASTFSALSNYGYTF.